This TCR beta chain emerged from a study of OX40 agonist ivuxolimab in advanced cancers. The overall study: Cancers in dose escalation were hepatocellular, melanoma, renal cell and head and neck. Findings and limits, study-wide: At 0.1 to 3.0 mg/kg and by week 6, CD4+ and CD8+ T cells in the blood had expanded clonally.

Note on this clone: Its antigen is as yet unknown.

TCRdb keeps only in-frame clones here, not all; method: immunoSEQ multiplex PCR. Here the sample spans tens of thousands of clones, 65% to 90% being singletons. V lost 0 bases to trimming and J lost 4 bases, with 13 bases between them. The CDR3 is made up of 15 amino acids. Per germline, CDR1 SGHDT and CDR2 YYEEEE. This chain uses TRBV5-6 with TRBJ1-2; D perhaps matches TRBD1 (5 bases). The sequence derives from an adult with an advanced solid tumor such as melanoma, head and neck, liver or kidney cancer. This specimen was CD4+ or CD8+ T cells sorted from blood, taken in a trial of the OX40 agonist ivuxolimab. CDR3 residues: CASSLEGARGYGYTF. CDR3 in DNA: TGTGCCAGCAGCTTGGAAGGGGCGCGGGGCTATGGCTACACCTTC.